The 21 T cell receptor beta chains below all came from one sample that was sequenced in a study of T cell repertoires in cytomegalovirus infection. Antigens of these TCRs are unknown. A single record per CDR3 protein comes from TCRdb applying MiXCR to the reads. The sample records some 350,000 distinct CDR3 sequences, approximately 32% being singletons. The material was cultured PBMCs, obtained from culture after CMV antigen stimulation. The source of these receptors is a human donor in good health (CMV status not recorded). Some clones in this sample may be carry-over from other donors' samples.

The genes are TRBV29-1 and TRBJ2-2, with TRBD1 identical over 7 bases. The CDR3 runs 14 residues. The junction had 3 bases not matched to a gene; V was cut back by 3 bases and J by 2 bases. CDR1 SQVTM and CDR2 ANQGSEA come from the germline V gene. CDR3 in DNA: TGCAGCGTTGACAGGGGGTTTAACACCGGGGAGCTGTTTTTT. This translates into CSVDRGFNTGELFF.

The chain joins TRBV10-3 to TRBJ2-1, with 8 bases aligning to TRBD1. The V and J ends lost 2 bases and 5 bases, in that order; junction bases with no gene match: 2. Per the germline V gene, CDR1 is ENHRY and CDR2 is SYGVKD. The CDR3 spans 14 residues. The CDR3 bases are TGTGCCATCAGTGAGCGGACAGGGAACAATGAGCAGTTCTTC. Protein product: CAISERTGNNEQFF.

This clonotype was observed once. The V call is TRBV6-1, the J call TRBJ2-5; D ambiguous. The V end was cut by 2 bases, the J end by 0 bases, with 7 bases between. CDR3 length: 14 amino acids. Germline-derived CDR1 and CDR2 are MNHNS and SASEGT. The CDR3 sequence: CASSERVYQETQYF. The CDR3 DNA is TGTGCCAGCAGTGAAAGGGTGTACCAAGAGACCCAGTACTTC.

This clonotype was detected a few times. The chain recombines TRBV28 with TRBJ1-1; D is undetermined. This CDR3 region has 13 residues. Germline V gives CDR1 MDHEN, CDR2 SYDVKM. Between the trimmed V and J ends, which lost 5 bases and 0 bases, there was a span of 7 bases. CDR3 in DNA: TGTGCCAGCAGTCGACATATGAACACTGAAGCTTTCTTT. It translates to CASSRHMNTEAFF.

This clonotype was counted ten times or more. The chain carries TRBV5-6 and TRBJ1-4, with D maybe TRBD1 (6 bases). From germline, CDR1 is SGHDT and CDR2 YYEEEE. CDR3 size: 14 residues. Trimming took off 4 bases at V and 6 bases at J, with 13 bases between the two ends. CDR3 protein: CASSPPGAHEKLFF. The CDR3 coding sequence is TGTGCCAGCAGCCCCCCAGGGGCCCATGAAAAACTGTTTTTT. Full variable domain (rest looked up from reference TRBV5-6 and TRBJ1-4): DAGVTQSPTHLIKTRGQQVTLRCSPKSGHDTVSWYQQALGQGPQFIFQYYEEEERQRGNFPDRFSGHQFPNYSSELNVNALLLGDSALYLCASSPPGAHEKLFFGSGTQLSVL.

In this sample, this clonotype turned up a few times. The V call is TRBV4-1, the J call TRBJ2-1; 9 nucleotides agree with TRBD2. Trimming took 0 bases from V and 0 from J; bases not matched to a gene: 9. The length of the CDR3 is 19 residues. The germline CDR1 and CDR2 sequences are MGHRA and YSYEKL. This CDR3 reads CASSQDRAGGPISYNEQFF. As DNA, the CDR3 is TGCGCCAGCAGCCAAGATAGGGCGGGAGGGCCAATCTCCTACAATGAGCAGTTCTTC.

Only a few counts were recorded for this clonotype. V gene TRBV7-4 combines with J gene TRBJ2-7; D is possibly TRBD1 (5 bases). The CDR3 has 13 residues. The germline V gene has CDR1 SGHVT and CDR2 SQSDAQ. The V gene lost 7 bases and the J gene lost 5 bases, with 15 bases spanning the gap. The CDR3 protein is CASTTPLTDEQYF. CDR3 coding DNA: TGTGCCAGCACCACCCCTTTGACAGACGAGCAGTACTTC.

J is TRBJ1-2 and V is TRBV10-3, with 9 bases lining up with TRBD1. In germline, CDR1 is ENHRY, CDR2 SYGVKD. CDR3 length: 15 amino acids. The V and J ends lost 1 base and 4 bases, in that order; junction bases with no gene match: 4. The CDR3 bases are TGTGCCATCAGTGAGTTGGGACAGGGAACCTATGGCTACACCTTC. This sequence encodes CAISELGQGTYGYTF.

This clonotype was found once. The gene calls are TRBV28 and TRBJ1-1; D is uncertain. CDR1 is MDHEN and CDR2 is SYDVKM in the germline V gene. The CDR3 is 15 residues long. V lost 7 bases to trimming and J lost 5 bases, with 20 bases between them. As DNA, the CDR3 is TGTGCCAGCAACAAGGGAGGGCAGGCGGGGACTGAAGCTTTCTTT. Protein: CASNKGGQAGTEAFF. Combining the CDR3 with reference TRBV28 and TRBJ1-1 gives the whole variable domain DVKVTQSSRYLVKRTGEKVFLECVQDMDHENMFWYRQDPGLGLRLIYFSYDVKMKEKGDIPEGYSVSREKKERFSLILESASTNQTSMYLCASNKGGQAGTEAFFGQGTRLTVV.

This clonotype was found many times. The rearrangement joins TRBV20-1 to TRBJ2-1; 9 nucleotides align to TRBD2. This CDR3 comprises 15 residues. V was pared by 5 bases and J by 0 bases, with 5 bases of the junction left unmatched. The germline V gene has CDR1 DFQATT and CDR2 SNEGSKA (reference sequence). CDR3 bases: TGCAGTGCTCCGACTAGCGGATTCTCCTACAATGAGCAGTTCTTC. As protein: CSAPTSGFSYNEQFF.

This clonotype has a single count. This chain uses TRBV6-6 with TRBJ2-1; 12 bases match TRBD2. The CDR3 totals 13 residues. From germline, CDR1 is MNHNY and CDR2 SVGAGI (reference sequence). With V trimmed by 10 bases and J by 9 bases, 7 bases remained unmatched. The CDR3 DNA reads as TGTGCCATTGGGACTAGCGGGTATAGTGAGCAGTTCTTC. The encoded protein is CAIGTSGYSEQFF.

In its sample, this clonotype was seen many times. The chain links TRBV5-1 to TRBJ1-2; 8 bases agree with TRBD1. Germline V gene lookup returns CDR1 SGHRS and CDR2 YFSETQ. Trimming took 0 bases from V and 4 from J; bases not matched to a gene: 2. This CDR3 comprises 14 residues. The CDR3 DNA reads TGCGCCAGCAGCTTGGGACAGGGGATCTATGGCTACACCTTC. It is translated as CASSLGQGIYGYTF.

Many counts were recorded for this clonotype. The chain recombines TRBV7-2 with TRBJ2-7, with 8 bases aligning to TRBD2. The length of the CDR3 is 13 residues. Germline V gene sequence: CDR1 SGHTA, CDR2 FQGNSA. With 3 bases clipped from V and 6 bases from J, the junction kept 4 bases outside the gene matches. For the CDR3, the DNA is TGTGCCAGCAGCTTTTGGAGCGGGAGCGAGCAGTACTTC. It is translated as CASSFWSGSEQYF.

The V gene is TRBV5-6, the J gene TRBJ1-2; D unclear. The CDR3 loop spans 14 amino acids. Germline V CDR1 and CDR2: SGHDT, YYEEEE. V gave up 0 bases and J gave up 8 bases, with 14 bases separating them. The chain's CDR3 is CASSLERGSGGYTF. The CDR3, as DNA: TGTGCCAGCAGCTTGGAGCGAGGGTCTGGCGGCTACACCTTC.

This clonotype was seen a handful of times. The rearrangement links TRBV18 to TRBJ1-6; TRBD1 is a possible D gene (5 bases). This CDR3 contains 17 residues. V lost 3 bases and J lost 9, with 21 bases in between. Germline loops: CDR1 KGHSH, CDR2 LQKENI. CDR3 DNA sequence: TGTGCCAGCTCACCCACAATAGCTCGGCAGGGCAGTTCACCCCTCCACTTT. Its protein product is CASSPTIARQGSSPLHF. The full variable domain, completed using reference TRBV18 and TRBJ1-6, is NAGVMQNPRHLVRRRGQEARLRCSPMKGHSHVYWYRQLPEEGLKFMVYLQKENIIDESGMPKERFSAEFPKEGPSILRIQQVVRGDSAAYFCASSPTIARQGSSPLHFGNGTRLTVT.

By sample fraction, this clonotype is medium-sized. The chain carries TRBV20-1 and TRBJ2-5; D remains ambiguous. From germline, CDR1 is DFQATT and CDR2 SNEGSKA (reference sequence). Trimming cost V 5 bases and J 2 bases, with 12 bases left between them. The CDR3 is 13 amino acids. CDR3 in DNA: TGCAGTGCTTGGGTTAAAGGGCAAGAGACCCAGTACTTC. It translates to CSAWVKGQETQYF.

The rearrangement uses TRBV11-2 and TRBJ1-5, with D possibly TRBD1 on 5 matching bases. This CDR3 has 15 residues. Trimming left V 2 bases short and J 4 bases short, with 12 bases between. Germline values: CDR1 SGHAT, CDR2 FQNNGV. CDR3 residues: CASSLFGAPNQPQHF. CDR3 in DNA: TGTGCCAGCAGCTTATTTGGGGCCCCGAATCAGCCCCAGCATTTT.

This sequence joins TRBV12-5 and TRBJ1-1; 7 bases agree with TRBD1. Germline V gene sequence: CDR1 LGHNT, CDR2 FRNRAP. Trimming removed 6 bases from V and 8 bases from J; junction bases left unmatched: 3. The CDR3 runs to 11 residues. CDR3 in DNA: TGTGCTAGTGGAACAGGGGCGGAAGCTTTCTTT. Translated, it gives CASGTGAEAFF.

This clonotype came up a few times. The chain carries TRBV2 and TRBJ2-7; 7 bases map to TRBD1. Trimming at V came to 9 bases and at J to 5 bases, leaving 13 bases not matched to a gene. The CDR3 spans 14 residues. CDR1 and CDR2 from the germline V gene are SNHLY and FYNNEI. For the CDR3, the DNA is TGTGCCAGTATTACCCCGACAGGGACCCACGAGCAGTACTTC. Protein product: CASITPTGTHEQYF.

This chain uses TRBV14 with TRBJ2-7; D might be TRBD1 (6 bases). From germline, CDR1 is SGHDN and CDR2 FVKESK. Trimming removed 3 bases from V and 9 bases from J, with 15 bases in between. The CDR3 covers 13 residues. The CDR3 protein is CASSQVPGVGQYF. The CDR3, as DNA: TGTGCCAGCAGCCAGGTCCCAGGGGTCGGGCAGTACTTC. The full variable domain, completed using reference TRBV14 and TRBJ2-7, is EAGVTQFPSHSVIEKGQTVTLRCDPISGHDNLYWYRRVMGKEIKFLLHFVKESKQDESGMPNNRFLAERTGGTYSTLKVQPAELEDSGVYFCASSQVPGVGQYFGPGTRLTVT.

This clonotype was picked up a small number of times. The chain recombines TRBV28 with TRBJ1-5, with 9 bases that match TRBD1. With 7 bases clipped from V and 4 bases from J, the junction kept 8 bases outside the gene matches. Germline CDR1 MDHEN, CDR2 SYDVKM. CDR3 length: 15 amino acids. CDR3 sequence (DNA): TGTGCCAGCAATCCTTGGACAGGGGCTAATCAGCCCCAGCATTTT. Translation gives CASNPWTGANQPQHF.